The T cell receptor (beta chain) under discussion was sequenced for a study of early T cells in non-severe SARS-CoV-2 infection. Turning to the study itself: Chains stayed unpaired after sequencing of bulk RNA from unsorted whole blood. General study findings and limits: Private and CD4 specificities were missed by VDJdb matching, which favored anti-spike CD8 responses.

This clonotype was found a few times. The antigen is not known. With 3 bases removed from V and 3 bases from J, the gap between germline ends came to 14 bases. CDR1 and CDR2 from the germline V gene are MDHEN and SYDVKM. CDR3 size: 16 residues. Attachment of unique molecular identifiers was made to individual cDNA molecules. TCRdb called the 5' RACE reads again in MiXCR, with one record for every CDR3 protein. The sample includes 99,000 or so distinct CDR3 sequences, 16% of them seen just once. This TCR was recovered from an adult who was a healthcare worker with PCR-confirmed SARS-CoV-2 infection or an uninfected control (not recorded which). Sequences were obtained from whole blood. The J gene is TRBJ2-2, the V gene TRBV28; D may be TRBD2 (6 bases). CDR3 nucleotides: TGTGCCAGCAGTTTCCGGGACCGCGGGGACACCGGGGAGCTGTTTTTT. Protein sequence: CASSFRDRGDTGELFF.